These 5 T cell receptor beta chains were all obtained from the same sample, sequenced in a study of neurological immune-mediated disorders. From the 5' RACE reads, TCRdb called clonotypes with MiXCR, one entry per CDR3 protein. The sample has 65,000 to 95,000 distinct CDR3 sequences, less than 5.5% seen once. The sample comprised PBMCs. These receptor sequences come from a woman aged 25 to 39 with multiple sclerosis.

The rearrangement uses TRBV3-1 and TRBJ2-2; tentatively, D is TRBD1 (5 bases). Germline V gene data show CDR1 as LGHDT and CDR2 as YNNKEL (reference sequence). V lost 5 bases, J lost 3 bases, and 10 bases lay in between. The CDR3 length is 14 residues. As DNA, the CDR3 is TGTGCCAGCAGCGGGGCGACACACACCGGGGAGCTGTTTTTT. This translates into CASSGATHTGELFF.

This clonotype appeared a few times. The V and J genes are TRBV19 and TRBJ2-1; possibly TRBD2 for D (7 bases). This CDR3 has 12 residues. Trimming took 11 bases from V and 8 from J, leaving 16 bases between them. The germline V gene encodes CDR1 LNHDA and CDR2 SQIVND (reference sequence). The CDR3 DNA reads as TGTGCCTCTTCCCGGGGGGCTCATGAGCAGTTCTTC. Its protein is CASSRGAHEQFF.

The gene calls are TRBV3-1 and TRBJ2-5, with D perhaps being TRBD1 or TRBD2 (5 bases each). Trimming removed 0 bases from V and 3 bases from J, with 17 bases in between. CDR3 size: 17 residues. Germline V lookup: CDR1 LGHDT, CDR2 YNNKEL (reference sequence). Here the CDR3 reads CASSQEVHSGPKETQYF. The CDR3 nucleotides read TGTGCCAGCAGCCAAGAAGTTCATTCGGGACCTAAAGAGACCCAGTACTTC.

This clonotype was detected ten times or more. The CDR3 loop reads CASSPLQKTSTDTQYF. The CDR3 coding sequence is TGCGCCAGCAGCCCCCTCCAGAAGACTAGCACAGATACGCAGTATTTT. This chain joins TRBV4-1 and TRBJ2-3, with D unclear. From germline, CDR1 is MGHRA and CDR2 YSYEKL. Trimming removed 4 bases from V and 0 bases from J, with 14 bases in between. The CDR3 totals 16 residues.

This clonotype came up many times. This chain links TRBV20-1 with TRBJ1-1, with TRBD1 identical over 7 bases. This CDR3 is built from 14 residues. Germline V lookup: CDR1 DFQATT, CDR2 SNEGSKA (reference sequence). Trimming removed 7 bases from V and 3 bases from J; junction bases left unmatched: 11. The CDR3 loop is CSVVRGQRYTEAFF. The CDR3 DNA reads TGCAGTGTGGTTAGGGGGCAGAGGTACACTGAAGCTTTCTTT.